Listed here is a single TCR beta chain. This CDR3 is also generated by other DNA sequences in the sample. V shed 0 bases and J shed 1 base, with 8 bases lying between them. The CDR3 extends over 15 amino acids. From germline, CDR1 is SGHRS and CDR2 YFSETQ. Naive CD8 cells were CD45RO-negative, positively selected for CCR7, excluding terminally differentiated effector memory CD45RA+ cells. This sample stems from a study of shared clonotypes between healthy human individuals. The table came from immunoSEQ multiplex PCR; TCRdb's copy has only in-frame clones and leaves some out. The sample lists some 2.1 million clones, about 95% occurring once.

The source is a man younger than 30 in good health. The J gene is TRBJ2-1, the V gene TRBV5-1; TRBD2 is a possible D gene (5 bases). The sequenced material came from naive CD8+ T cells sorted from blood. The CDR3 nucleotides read TGCGCCAGCAGCTTGGATCGGGATTCCTACAATGAGCAGTTCTTC. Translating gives CASSLDRDSYNEQFF.